Listed below are T cell receptor beta chains from one sample, sequenced in a study of blood T cell repertoires in COVID-19. The method was immunoSEQ multiplex PCR; TCRdb's version includes in-frame clones alone and lacks a portion of them. This table holds around 98,000 clones, about 85% found once. The sample consisted of peripheral blood. The receptor source for this set is a man in his 70s with acute or convalescent COVID-19. Both conserved end residues are part of each CDR3. D genes are given only for firm matches. Clone sizes are given selectively: once, few, many, or a class where the clone is expanded.

size	V	D	J	CDR3	DNA
NA	TRBV14	TRBD1	TRBJ2-1	CASSRAGGSYNEQFF	TGTGCCAGCAGCCGGGCAGGGGGTTCCTACAATGAGCAGTTCTTC
once	TRBV4-1	TRBD1	TRBJ1-1	CASSHRGQTEAFF	TGCGCCAGCAGCCACAGGGGGCAAACTGAAGCTTTCTTT
NA	TRBV7-2	NA	TRBJ1-5	CASSLRGIAQHF	TGTGCCAGCAGCTTACGGGGGATCGCCCAGCATTTT
NA	TRBV5-1	TRBD1	TRBJ2-3	CASSRDSASTDTQYF	TGCGCCAGCAGTCGGGACAGTGCTAGCACAGATACGCAGTATTTT
NA	TRBV7-8	NA	TRBJ1-5	CASSTSPTGAYSNQPQHF	TGTGCCAGCAGCACCAGCCCCACAGGAGCCTATAGCAATCAGCCCCAGCATTTT
NA	TRBV2	NA	TRBJ2-5	CASSEGQGRAETQYF	TGTGCCAGCAGTGAAGGACAGGGGAGGGCAGAGACCCAGTACTTC
NA	TRBV6-1	NA	TRBJ2-7	CASSERVLRTETYEQYF	TGTGCCAGCAGTGAGAGGGTCCTCCGGACGGAGACCTACGAGCAGTACTTC
NA	TRBV7-8	NA	TRBJ1-2	CASSSPAERWGYGYTF	TGTGCCAGCAGCTCCCCGGCAGAGCGGTGGGGCTATGGCTACACCTTC
NA	TRBV10-2	NA	TRBJ2-5	CASTYTLARETQYF	TGCGCCAGCACCTACACTCTAGCTCGGGAGACCCAGTACTTC
NA	TRBV30	TRBD1	TRBJ1-5	CAWEETGGDVSQHF	TGTGCCTGGGAAGAGACAGGGGGCGACGTGTCCCAGCATTTT
NA	TRBV12-3/TRBV12-4	TRBD1	TRBJ1-5	CASRGTGNQPQHF	TGTGCCAGCAGGGGGACAGGCAATCAGCCCCAGCATTTT
NA	TRBV18	TRBD1	TRBJ1-6	CASSPSSTGARGSPLHF	TGTGCCAGCTCACCAAGCTCGACAGGGGCTCGGGGGTCACCCCTCCACTTT
NA	TRBV7-9	NA	TRBJ2-5	CASSSLGGGYQETQYF	TGTGCCAGCAGCTCCCTAGGGGGGGGGTATCAAGAGACCCAGTACTTC
NA	TRBV6-1	NA	TRBJ1-5	CASSEGSRGGPQHF	TGTGCCAGCAGTGAAGGGAGTCGGGGGGGGCCCCAGCATTTT
NA	TRBV6-6	TRBD2	TRBJ2-1	CASSSGGANYNEQFF	TGTGCCAGCTCTAGCGGGGGGGCTAACTACAATGAGCAGTTCTTC
NA	TRBV4-1	NA	TRBJ2-7	CASSPTRDTPYYEQYF	TGCGCCAGCAGCCCGACCCGGGACACCCCTTACTACGAGCAGTACTTC
NA	TRBV5-1	NA	TRBJ2-1	CASSLVLSGNNEQFF	TGCGCCAGCAGCTTGGTCTTGTCGGGGAATAATGAGCAGTTCTTC
NA	TRBV6-5	NA	TRBJ1-5	CASSYSGGGNQPQHF	TGTGCCAGCAGTTACTCGGGGGGAGGCAATCAGCCCCAGCATTTT
NA	TRBV6-1	NA	TRBJ2-2	CASSDLGDANTGELFF	TGTGCCAGCAGTGATCTCGGGGATGCGAACACCGGGGAGCTGTTTTTT
NA	TRBV5-1	NA	TRBJ2-1	CASSLGQPFYNEQFF	TGCGCCAGCAGCTTGGGACAGCCCTTCTACAATGAGCAGTTCTTC
NA	TRBV7-9	NA	TRBJ1-4	CASSRDSAGEKLFF	TGTGCCAGCAGCCGTGACAGTGCCGGGGAAAAACTGTTTTTT
once	TRBV7-2	NA	TRBJ2-2	CASSLNRVHTGELFF	TGTGCCAGCAGCTTAAATCGAGTACACACCGGGGAGCTGTTTTTT
few	TRBV5-1	NA	TRBJ1-6	CASSLVLNSPLHF	TGCGCCAGCAGCTTGGTACTTAATTCACCCCTCCACTTT
few	TRBV14	TRBD1	TRBJ2-5	CASSYRQGRETQYF	TGTGCCAGCAGCTACCGACAGGGTCGGGAGACCCAGTACTTC
once	TRBV15	TRBD2	TRBJ2-1	CATSRVLSSLAGGRNEQFF	TGTGCCACCAGCAGAGTGCTCTCTTCTCTAGCGGGGGGGCGGAATGAGCAGTTCTTC
few	TRBV4-1	NA	TRBJ1-5	CASSQESDQPQHF	TGCGCCAGCAGCCAAGAGTCTGATCAGCCCCAGCATTTT
once	TRBV23-1	NA	TRBJ2-1	CASRPRGNEQFF	TGCGCCAGCAGACCGCGGGGTAATGAGCAGTTCTTC
NA	TRBV28	TRBD2	TRBJ2-1	CASSLFTSGIYNEQFF	TGTGCCAGCAGTTTATTCACTAGCGGAATCTACAATGAGCAGTTCTTC
NA	TRBV19	NA	TRBJ1-2	CASAAQGTIDYGYTF	TGTGCCAGTGCGGCACAGGGAACGATAGACTATGGCTACACCTTC
NA	TRBV29-1	NA	TRBJ1-1	CSMGRSEAFF	TGCAGCATGGGGAGGTCTGAAGCTTTCTTT
NA	TRBV4-1	NA	TRBJ2-2	CASSQERNTGELFF	TGCGCCAGCAGCCAAGAGAGGAACACCGGGGAGCTGTTTTTT
NA	TRBV5-1	TRBD1	TRBJ2-7	CASSDGQGVSYEQYF	TGCGCCAGCAGTGATGGACAGGGAGTCTCCTACGAGCAGTACTTC
NA	TRBV2	NA	TRBJ2-2	CASSVSGYGTGELFF	TGTGCCAGCAGTGTGTCAGGGTACGGCACCGGGGAGCTGTTTTTT
few	TRBV6-6	NA	TRBJ1-5	CASTHEGRGNQPQHF	TGTGCCAGCACTCACGAGGGTAGAGGCAATCAGCCCCAGCATTTT
NA	TRBV6-1	NA	TRBJ1-5	CASSEATAGTQHF	TGTGCCAGCAGTGAAGCGACAGCAGGGACCCAGCATTTT
NA	TRBV6-6	NA	TRBJ1-2	CASSSAGARGYTF	TGTGCCAGCAGTTCCGCGGGGGCCCGGGGCTACACCTTC
NA	TRBV30	NA	TRBJ1-2	CAWSVPGDYGYTF	TGTGCCTGGAGTGTCCCAGGGGACTATGGCTACACCTTC
once	TRBV19	TRBD1	TRBJ2-2	CASSIDGTGVTGELFF	TGTGCCAGTAGTATCGACGGGACAGGGGTCACCGGGGAGCTGTTTTTT
NA	TRBV14	TRBD2	TRBJ2-3	CASSHLLAGVLADTQYF	TGTGCCAGCAGCCACCTCCTAGCGGGGGTCCTCGCAGATACGCAGTATTTT
NA	TRBV24-1	NA	TRBJ1-1	CATSAPGNRMNTEAFF	TGTGCCACCAGTGCTCCGGGGAATCGAATGAACACTGAAGCTTTCTTT
NA	TRBV5-1	TRBD1	TRBJ2-3	CASSFGDRGTDTQYF	TGCGCCAGCAGCTTTGGAGACAGGGGCACAGATACGCAGTATTTT
NA	TRBV5-6	NA	TRBJ1-2	CASSFGQTEYTF	TGTGCCAGCAGCTTTGGACAGACCGAGTACACCTTC
NA	TRBV7-2	TRBD2	TRBJ2-1	CASSISFSGGSEFF	TGTGCCAGCAGCATATCCTTTAGCGGGGGGTCGGAGTTCTTC
NA	TRBV5-1	TRBD1	TRBJ2-1	CASSLGTGDYNEQFF	TGCGCCAGCAGCCTCGGGACAGGGGACTACAATGAGCAGTTCTTC
few	TRBV12-3/TRBV12-4	NA	TRBJ1-1	CASSSHLNTEAFF	TGTGCCAGCAGTTCGCACTTGAACACTGAAGCTTTCTTT
NA	TRBV19	NA	TRBJ1-1	CASSMGVQANTEAFF	TGTGCCAGTAGTATGGGTGTACAGGCGAACACTGAAGCTTTCTTT
once	TRBV5-1	TRBD1	TRBJ1-2	CASSLQGQGNYGYTF	TGCGCCAGCAGCCTCCAAGGACAGGGAAACTATGGCTACACCTTC